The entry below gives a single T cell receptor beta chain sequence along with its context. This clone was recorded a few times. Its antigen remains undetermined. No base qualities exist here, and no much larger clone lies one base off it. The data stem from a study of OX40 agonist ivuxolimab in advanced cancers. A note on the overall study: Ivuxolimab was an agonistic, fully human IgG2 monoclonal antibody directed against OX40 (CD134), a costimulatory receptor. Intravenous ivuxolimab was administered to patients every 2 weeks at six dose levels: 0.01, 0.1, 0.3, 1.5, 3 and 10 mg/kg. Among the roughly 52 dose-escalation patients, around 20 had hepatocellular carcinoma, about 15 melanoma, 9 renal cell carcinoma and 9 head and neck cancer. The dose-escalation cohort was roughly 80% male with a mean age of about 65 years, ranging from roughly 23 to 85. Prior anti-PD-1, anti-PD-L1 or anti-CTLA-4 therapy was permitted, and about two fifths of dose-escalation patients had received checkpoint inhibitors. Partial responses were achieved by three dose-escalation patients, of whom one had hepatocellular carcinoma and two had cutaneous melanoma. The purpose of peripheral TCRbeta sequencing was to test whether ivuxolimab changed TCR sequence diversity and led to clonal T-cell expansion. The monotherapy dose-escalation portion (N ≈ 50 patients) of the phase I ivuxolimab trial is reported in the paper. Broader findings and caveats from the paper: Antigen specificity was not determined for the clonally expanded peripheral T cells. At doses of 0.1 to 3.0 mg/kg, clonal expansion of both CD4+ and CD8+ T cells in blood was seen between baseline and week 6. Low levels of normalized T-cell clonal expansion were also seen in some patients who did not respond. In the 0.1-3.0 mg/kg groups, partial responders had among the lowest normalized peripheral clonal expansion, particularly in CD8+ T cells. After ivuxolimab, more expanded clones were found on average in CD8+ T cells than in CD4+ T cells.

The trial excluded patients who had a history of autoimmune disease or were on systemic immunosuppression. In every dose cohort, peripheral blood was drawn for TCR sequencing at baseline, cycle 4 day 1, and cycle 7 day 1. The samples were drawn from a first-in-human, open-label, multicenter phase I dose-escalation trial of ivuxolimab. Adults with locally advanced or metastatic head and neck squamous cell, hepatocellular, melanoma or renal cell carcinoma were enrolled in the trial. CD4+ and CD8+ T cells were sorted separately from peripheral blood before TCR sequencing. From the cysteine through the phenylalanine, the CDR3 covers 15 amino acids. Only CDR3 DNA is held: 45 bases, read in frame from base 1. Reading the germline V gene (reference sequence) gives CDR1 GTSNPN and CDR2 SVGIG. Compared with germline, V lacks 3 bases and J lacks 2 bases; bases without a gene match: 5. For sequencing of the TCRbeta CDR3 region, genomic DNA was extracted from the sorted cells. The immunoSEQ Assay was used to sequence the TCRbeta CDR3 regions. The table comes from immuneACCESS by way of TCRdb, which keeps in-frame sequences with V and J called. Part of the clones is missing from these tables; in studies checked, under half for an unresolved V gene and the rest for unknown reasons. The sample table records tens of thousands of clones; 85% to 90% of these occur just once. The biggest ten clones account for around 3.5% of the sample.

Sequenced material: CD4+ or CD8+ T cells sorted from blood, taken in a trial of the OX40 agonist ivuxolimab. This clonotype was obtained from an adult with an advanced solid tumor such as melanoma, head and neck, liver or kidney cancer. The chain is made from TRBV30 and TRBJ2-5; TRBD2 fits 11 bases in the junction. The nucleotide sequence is TGTGCCTGGAGCCAAGGGACTAGCGGACAAGAGACCCAGTACTTC. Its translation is CAWSQGTSGQETQYF. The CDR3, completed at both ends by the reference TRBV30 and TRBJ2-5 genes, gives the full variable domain SQTIHQWPATLVQPVGSPLSLECTVEGTSNPNLYWYRQAAGRGLQLLFYSVGIGQISSEVPQNLSASRPQDRQFILSSKKLLLSDSGFYLCAWSQGTSGQETQYFGPGTRLLVL.